This section outlines one T cell receptor beta chain sequence together with its context. Its specificity is unknown. The study ran its PCR with 60 Vbeta and 13 Jbeta primers. The protocol was immunoSEQ multiplex PCR, while the TCRdb copy is restricted to in-frame clones and leaves out a portion. The data show around 100,000 clones, 60% to 70% seen once. The sample comes from a study of cytomegalovirus exposure and HLA in healthy donors. Findings and limits, study-wide: Association of 17,000 or so TCR beta sequences with HLA alleles was found at 0.05 false discovery rate in a later analysis.

CDR3 length: 15 amino acids. CDR1 WSHSY and CDR2 SAAADI come from the germline V gene. V was clipped by 3 bases and J by 9 bases, with 15 bases between them. Every donor was a healthy person donating bone marrow. The sequenced material came from PBMCs. V usage is TRBV10-2 and J usage is TRBJ1-6; D is unresolved. The TCR originated in a man aged 25-45 years in good health and CMV-seropositive. The CDR3 bases are TGCGCCAGCAGTGACACAACCGGGGTGGGTTCACCCCTCCACTTT. Amino acids: CASSDTTGVGSPLHF.